The rows below give T cell receptor beta chains drawn from one sample of a study of read filtering for tumor transcriptome and immune sequencing. MiXCR, run by TCRdb on the reads, gives a single entry per CDR3 protein. This sample has fewer than 35,000 distinct CDR3 sequences; roughly 18% occur once, and the top ten carry more than 15%. The specimen was a population of CD138-negative cells sorted from bone marrow. The receptors stem from a donor aged 40 or older with multiple myeloma. The CDR3 runs from the conserved cysteine through the conserved F or W. A D gene is named only where the DNA matches it firmly. Not all rows give a size; the values are once, few, many and, for expanded clones, a class.

J gene | clone size | V gene | D gene | CDR3 DNA | CDR3 protein
TRBJ2-1 | many | TRBV5-1 | - | TGCGCCAGCAGCTTGGCCGCCAGCCACAATGAGCAGTTCTTC | CASSLAASHNEQFF
TRBJ2-1 | many | TRBV5-5 | TRBD2 | TGTGCCAGCAGTACCATGAGCGGGGGCTACAATGAGCAGTTCTTC | CASSTMSGGYNEQFF
TRBJ2-7 | - | TRBV6-5 | - | TGTGCCAGCAGCCCCGGGGGTTACGAGCAGTACTTC | CASSPGGYEQYF
TRBJ1-2 | few | TRBV20-1 | - | TGCAGTGCTAGAGCTCCCCGTACAGGGCCCCTAGCTAACTATGGCTACACCTTC | CSARAPRTGPLANYGYTF
TRBJ2-7 | many | TRBV30 | TRBD2 | TGTGCCTGGACACGGGGGGGGCAATTATACGAGCAGTACTTC | CAWTRGGQLYEQYF
TRBJ1-2 | - | TRBV6-1 | - | TGTGCCAGCAGTGAAGTGACAGCTGATAACTATGGCTACACCTTC | CASSEVTADNYGYTF
TRBJ2-3 | few | TRBV7-8 | - | TGTGCCAGCAGCTTAGAGTACACAGATACGCAGTATTTT | CASSLEYTDTQYF
TRBJ2-1 | many | TRBV4-1 | - | TGCGCCAGCAGCCAAGTACAGCGATCTTTCAGCAATGAGCAGTTCTTC | CASSQVQRSFSNEQFF
TRBJ2-1 | medium-sized | TRBV7-9 | TRBD2 | TGTGCCAGCAGCCCGGGACTAGCAGCGGGTAATGAGCAGTTCTTC | CASSPGLAAGNEQFF
TRBJ2-1 | many | TRBV29-1 | TRBD2 | TGCAGCGCCTCGGGACTAGCGGGAGGGCTTATCGGTGAGCAGTTCTTC | CSASGLAGGLIGEQFF
TRBJ1-5 | many | TRBV9 | - | TGTGCCAGCAGGACCCAGCATTTT | CASRTQHF
TRBJ2-3 | - | TRBV30 | - | TGTGCCTGGAGTGTTTGGAGGATCACAGATACGCAGTATTTT | CAWSVWRITDTQYF
TRBJ2-5 | many | TRBV28 | - | TGTGCCACCAATATCCCGGGAAAAGAGACCCAGTACTTC | CATNIPGKETQYF
TRBJ2-1 | many | TRBV5-1 | TRBD1 | TGCGCCAGCAGCTTGGGGACAGGTTGGGACAATGAGCAGTTCTTC | CASSLGTGWDNEQFF
TRBJ2-5 | many | TRBV9 | TRBD2 | TGTGCCAGCAGCGTAGTCCTAGCGGGAGTAGAGACCCAGTACTTC | CASSVVLAGVETQYF
TRBJ2-7 | - | TRBV28 | TRBD1 | TGTGCCAGCAGTTCCTCATTGACAGGGGGCTACGGGCAGTACTTC | CASSSSLTGGYGQYF
TRBJ2-2 | many | TRBV4-1 | - | TGCGCCAGCAGCCAAGTCGCAGGGTTCGGGGAGCTGTTTTTT | CASSQVAGFGELFF
TRBJ1-1 | - | TRBV28 | - | TGTGCCAGCAGTCTAGGGCGGGACACTGAGGCTTTCTTT | CASSLGRDTEAFF
TRBJ2-1 | many | TRBV20-1 | - | TGCAGTGCTCTTCGGACTTGGGGCAATGAGCAGTTCTTC | CSALRTWGNEQFF
TRBJ2-1 | many | TRBV20-1 | TRBD2 | TGCAGTGCTAGAGACACCCGAGCTAGCGGGGGATACAATGAGCAGTTCTTC | CSARDTRASGGYNEQFF
TRBJ1-5 | many | TRBV7-2 | - | TGTGCCAGCAGCTTAGCGACTTTAAGACAGGCCAATCAGCCCCAGCATTTT | CASSLATLRQANQPQHF
TRBJ2-3 | many | TRBV6-4 | TRBD2 | TGTGCCAGCAGCCTGGGACTAGCGGATACAGATACGCAGTATTTT | CASSLGLADTDTQYF
TRBJ2-5 | many | TRBV5-1 | TRBD1 | TGCGCCAGCAGCTTACAGGGGGAAGAGACCCAGTACTTC | CASSLQGEETQYF
TRBJ2-5 | many | TRBV5-1 | TRBD2 | TGCGCCAGCAGCTTGGAGGTCGCGGGGGGGCTGGAGACCCAGTACTTC | CASSLEVAGGLETQYF
TRBJ1-1 | many | TRBV6-2/TRBV6-3 | - | TGTGCCAGCATCCCTGGAACCACCGTGGAGGAAGCTTTCTTT | CASIPGTTVEEAFF